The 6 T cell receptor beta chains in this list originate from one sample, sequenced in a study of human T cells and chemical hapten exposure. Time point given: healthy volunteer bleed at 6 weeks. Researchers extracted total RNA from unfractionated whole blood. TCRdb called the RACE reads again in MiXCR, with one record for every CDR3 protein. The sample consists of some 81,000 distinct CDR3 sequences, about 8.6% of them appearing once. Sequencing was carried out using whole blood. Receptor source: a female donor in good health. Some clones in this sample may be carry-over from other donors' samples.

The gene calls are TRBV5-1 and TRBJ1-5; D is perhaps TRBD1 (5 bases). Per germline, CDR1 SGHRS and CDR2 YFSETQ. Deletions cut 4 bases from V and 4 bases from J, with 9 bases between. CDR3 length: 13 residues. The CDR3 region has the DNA TGCGCCAGCAGCCGGGACCCGAATCAGCCCCAGCATTTT. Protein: CASSRDPNQPQHF.

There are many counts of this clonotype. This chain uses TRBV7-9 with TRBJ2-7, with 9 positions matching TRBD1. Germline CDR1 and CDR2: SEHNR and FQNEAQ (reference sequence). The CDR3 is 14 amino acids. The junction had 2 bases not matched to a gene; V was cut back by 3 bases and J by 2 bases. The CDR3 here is CASSFGQGPYEQYF. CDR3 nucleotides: TGTGCCAGCAGCTTCGGACAGGGGCCCTACGAGCAGTACTTC.

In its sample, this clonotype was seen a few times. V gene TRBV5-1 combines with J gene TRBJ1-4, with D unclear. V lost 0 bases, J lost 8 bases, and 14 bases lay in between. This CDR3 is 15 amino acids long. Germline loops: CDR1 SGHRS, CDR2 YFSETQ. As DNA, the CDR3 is TGCGCCAGCAGCTTGGGAGACTTGGCCGTCGAAAAACTGTTTTTT. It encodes CASSLGDLAVEKLFF. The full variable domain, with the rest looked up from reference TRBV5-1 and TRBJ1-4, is KAGVTQTPRYLIKTRGQQVTLSCSPISGHRSVSWYQQTPGQGLQFLFEYFSETQRNKGNFPGRFSGRQFSNSRSEMNVSTLELGDSALYLCASSLGDLAVEKLFFGSGTQLSVL.

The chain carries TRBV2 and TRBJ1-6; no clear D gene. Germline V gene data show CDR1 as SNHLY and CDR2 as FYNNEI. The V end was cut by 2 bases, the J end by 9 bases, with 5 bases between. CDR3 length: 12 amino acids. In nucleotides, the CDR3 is TGTGCCAGCAGTGAATTGATTTCACCCCTCCACTTT. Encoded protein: CASSELISPLHF.

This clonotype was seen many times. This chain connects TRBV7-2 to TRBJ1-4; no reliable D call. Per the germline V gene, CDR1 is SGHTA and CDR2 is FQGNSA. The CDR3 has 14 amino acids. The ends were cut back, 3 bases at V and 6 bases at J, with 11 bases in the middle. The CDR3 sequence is CASSLKLTYEKLFF. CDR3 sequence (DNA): TGTGCCAGCAGCTTGAAGTTGACATATGAAAAACTGTTTTTT.

CDR3 sequence: CASSLYRNSYEQYF. The CDR3 bases are TGTGCCAGCAGCTTGTACCGGAACTCCTACGAGCAGTACTTC. J is TRBJ2-7 and V is TRBV5-6; D unresolved. The CDR3 is 14 amino acids. Germline V gene data show CDR1 as SGHDT and CDR2 as YYEEEE. The V and J ends lost 1 base and 0 bases respectively, with 8 bases between them.